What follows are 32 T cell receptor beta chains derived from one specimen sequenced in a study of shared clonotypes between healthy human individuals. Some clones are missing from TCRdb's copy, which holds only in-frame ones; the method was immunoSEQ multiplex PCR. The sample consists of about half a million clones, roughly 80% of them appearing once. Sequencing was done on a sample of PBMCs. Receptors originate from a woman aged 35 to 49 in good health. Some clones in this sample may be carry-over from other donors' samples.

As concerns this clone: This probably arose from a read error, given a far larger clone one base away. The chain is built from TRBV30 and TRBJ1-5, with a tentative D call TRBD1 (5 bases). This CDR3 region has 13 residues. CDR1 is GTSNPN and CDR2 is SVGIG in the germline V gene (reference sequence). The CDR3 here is CAWSVLGDQLQHF. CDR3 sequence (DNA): TGTGCCTGGAGTGTACTTGGGGACCAGCTCCAGCATTTT.

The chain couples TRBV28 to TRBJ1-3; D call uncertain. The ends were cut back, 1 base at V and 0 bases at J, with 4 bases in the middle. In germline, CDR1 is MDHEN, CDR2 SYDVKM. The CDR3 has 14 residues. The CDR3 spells CASSLYGSGNTIYF. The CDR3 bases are TGTGCCAGCAGTTTATATGGCTCTGGAAACACCATATATTTT.

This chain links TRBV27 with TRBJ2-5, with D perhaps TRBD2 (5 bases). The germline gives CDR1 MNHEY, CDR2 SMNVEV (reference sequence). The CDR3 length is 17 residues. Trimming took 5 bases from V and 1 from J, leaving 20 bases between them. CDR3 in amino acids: CASSGLRASNFQETQYF. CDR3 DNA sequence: TGTGCCAGCAGTGGTCTGCGGGCCAGTAATTTCCAAGAGACCCAGTACTTC.

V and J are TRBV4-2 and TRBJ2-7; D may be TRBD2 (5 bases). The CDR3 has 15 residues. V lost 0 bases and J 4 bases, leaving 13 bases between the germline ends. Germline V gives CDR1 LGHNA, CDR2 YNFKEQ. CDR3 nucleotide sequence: TGTGCCAGCAGCCAAGATCAGTCGGGGATATACGAGCAGTACTTC. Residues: CASSQDQSGIYEQYF.

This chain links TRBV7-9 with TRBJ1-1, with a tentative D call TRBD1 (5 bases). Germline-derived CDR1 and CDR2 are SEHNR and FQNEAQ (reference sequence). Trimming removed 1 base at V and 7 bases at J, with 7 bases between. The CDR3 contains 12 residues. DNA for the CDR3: TGTGCCAGCAGCTTAGGGGACGGTGAAGCTTTCTTT. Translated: CASSLGDGEAFF.

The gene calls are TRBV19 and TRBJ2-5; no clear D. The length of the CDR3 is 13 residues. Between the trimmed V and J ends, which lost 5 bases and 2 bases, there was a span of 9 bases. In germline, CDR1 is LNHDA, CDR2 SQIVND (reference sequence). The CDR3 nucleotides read TGTGCCAGTAGTTCCCTCCAGCAAGAGACCCAGTACTTC. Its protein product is CASSSLQQETQYF.

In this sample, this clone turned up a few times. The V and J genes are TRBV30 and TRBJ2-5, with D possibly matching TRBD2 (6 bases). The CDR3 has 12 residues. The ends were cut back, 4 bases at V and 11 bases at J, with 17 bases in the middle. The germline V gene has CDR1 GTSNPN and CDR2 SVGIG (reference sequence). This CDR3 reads CAWNLLGGEQYF. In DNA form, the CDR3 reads TGTGCCTGGAACCTCCTGGGGGGAGAGCAGTACTTC.

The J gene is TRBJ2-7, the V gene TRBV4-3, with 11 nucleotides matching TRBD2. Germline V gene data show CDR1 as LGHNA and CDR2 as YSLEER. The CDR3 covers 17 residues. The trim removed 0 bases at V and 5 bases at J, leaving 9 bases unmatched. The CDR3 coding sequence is TGCGCCAGCAGCCAAGACTGGCTAGCGGGAGGCCAGGACGAGCAGTACTTC. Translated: CASSQDWLAGGQDEQYF.

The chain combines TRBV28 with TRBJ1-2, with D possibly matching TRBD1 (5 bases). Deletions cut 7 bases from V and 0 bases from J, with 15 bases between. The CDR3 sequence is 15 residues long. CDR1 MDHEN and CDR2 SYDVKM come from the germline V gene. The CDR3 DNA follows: TGTGCCAGCACTCCTCCGGGGGTGACTAACTATGGCTACACCTTC. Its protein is CASTPPGVTNYGYTF.

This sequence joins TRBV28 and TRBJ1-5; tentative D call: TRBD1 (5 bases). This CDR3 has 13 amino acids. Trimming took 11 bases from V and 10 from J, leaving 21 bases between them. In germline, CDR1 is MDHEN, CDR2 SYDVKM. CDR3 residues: CASGSVGVSPQHF. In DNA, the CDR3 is TGTGCCTCCGGCTCGGTGGGGGTCAGCCCCCAGCATTTT. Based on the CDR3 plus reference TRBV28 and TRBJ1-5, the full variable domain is DVKVTQSSRYLVKRTGEKVFLECVQDMDHENMFWYRQDPGLGLRLIYFSYDVKMKEKGDIPEGYSVSREKKERFSLILESASTNQTSMYLCASGSVGVSPQHFGDGTRLSIL.

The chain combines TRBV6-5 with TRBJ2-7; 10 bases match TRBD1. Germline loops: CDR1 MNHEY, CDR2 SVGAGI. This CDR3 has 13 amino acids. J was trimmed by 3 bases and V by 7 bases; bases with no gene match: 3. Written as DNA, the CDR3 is TGTGCCAGCACCCGGACAGGGGGCTACGAGCAGTACTTC. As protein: CASTRTGGYEQYF.

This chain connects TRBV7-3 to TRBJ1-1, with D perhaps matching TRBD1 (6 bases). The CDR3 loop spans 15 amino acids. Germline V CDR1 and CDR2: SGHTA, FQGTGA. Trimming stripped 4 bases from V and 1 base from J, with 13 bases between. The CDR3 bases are TGTGCCAGCAGCTCCTACAGGGATAAGAACACTGAAGCTTTCTTT. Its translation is CASSSYRDKNTEAFF.

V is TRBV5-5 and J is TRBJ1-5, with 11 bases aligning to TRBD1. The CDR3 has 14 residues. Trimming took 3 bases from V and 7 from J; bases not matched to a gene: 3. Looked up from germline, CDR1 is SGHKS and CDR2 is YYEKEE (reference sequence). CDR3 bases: TGTGCCAGCAGCTCGGGGACAGGGGGACAGCCCCAGCATTTT. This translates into CASSSGTGGQPQHF.

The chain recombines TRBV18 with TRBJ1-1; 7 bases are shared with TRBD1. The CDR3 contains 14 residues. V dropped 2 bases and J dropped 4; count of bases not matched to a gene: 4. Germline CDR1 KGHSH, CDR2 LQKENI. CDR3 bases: TGTGCCAGCTCACCAGGGACAGTGCGCACTGAAGCTTTCTTT. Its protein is CASSPGTVRTEAFF.

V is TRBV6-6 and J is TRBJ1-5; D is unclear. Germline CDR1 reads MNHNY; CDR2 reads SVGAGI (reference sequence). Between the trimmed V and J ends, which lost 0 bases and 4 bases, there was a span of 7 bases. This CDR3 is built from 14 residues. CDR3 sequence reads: CASSYSQLNQPQHF. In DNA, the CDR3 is TGTGCCAGCAGTTACTCGCAGCTAAATCAGCCCCAGCATTTT.

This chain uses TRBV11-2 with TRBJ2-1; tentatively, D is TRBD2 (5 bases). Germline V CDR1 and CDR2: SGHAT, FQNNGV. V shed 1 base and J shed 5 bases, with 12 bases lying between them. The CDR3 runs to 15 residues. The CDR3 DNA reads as TGTGCCAGCAGCTTAGGGCCCCCCGGGAACAATGAGCAGTTCTTC. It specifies CASSLGPPGNNEQFF.

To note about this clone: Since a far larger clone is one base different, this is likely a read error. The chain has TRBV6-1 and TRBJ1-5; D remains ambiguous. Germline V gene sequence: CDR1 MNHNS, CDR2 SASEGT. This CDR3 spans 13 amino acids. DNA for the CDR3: TGTGCCAGCAGTGATCTTAGCAATAAGCCCCAGCATTTT. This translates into CASSDLSNKPQHF.

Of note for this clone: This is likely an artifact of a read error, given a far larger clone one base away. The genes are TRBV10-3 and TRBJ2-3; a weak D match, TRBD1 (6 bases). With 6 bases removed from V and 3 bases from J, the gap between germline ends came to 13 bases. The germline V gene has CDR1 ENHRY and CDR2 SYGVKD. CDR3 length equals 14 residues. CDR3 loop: CAISGAGTTDTQYF. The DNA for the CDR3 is TGTGCCATCAGCGGGGCAGGGACAACAGATACGCAGTATTTT.

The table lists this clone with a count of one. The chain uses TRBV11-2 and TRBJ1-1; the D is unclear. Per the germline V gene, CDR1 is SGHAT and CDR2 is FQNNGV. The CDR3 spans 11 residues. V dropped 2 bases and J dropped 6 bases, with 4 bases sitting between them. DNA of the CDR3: TGTGCCAGCAGCTTAAGATCTGAAGCTTTCTTT. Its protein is CASSLRSEAFF. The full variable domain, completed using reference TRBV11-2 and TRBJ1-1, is EAGVAQSPRYKIIEKRQSVAFWCNPISGHATLYWYQQILGQGPKLLIQFQNNGVVDDSQLPKDRFSAERLKGVDSTLKIQPAKLEDSAVYLCASSLRSEAFFGQGTRLTVV.

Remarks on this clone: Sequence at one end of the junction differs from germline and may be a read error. CDR3 nucleotide sequence: TGTGCCAGCAGCTTGGGGGTCTCCGACGAGCAGTACTTC. Translated: CASSLGVSDEQYF. The gene calls are TRBV7-6 and TRBJ2-7, with D perhaps matching TRBD1 or TRBD2 (5 bases each). The CDR3 spans 13 residues. Germline V gene sequence: CDR1 SGHVS, CDR2 FNYEAQ. The whole variable domain, filled in from reference TRBV7-6 and TRBJ2-7, reads GAGVSQSPRYKVTKRGQDVALRCDPISGHVSLYWYRQALGQGPEFLTYFNYEAQQDKSGLPNDRFSAERPEGSISTLTIQRTEQRDSAMYRCASSLGVSDEQYFGPGTRLTVT.

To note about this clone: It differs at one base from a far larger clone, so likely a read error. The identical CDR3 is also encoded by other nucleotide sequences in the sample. The CDR3 loop reads CASSLGLGDQHGYTF. CDR3 sequence (DNA): TGCGCCAGCAGCTTGGGGCTAGGTGACCAGCATGGCTACACCTTC. This chain links TRBV5-1 with TRBJ1-2; D is unresolved. Trimming pared 0 bases from V and 6 bases from J, leaving 15 bases between. CDR3 length equals 15 residues. The germline gives CDR1 SGHRS, CDR2 YFSETQ.

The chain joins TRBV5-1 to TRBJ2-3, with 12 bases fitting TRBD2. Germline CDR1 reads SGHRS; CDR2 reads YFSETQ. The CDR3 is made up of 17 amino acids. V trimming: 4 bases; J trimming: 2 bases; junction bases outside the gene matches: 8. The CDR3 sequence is CASSPWTSGTITDTQYF. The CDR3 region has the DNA TGCGCCAGCAGCCCCTGGACTAGCGGGACCATCACAGATACGCAGTATTTT.

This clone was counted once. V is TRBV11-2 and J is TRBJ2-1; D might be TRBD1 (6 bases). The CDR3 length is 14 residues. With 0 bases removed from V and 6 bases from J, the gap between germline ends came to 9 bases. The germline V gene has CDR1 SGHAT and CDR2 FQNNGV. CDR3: CASSLDRGVNEQFF. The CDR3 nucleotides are TGTGCCAGCAGCTTAGACAGGGGCGTCAATGAGCAGTTCTTC.

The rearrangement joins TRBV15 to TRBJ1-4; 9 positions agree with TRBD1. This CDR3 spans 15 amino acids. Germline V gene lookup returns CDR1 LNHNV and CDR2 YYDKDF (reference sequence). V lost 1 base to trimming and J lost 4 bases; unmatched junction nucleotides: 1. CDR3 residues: CATSRGTGDNEKLFF. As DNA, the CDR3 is TGTGCCACCAGCAGAGGGACAGGGGATAATGAAAAACTGTTTTTT.

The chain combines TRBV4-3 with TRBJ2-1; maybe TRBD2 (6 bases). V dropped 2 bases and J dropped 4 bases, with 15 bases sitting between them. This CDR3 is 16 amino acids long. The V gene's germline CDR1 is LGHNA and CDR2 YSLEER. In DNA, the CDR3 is TGCGCCAGCAGCCAATACAGAGAGGAGGGGTACAATGAGCAGTTCTTC. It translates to CASSQYREEGYNEQFF.

CDR3 in DNA: TGTGCCAGCAGCTTTCCGGGAGTTAGTGAACTGTTTTTT. Residues: CASSFPGVSELFF. V usage is TRBV7-9 and J usage is TRBJ1-4; D ambiguous. The germline V gene has CDR1 SEHNR and CDR2 FQNEAQ (reference sequence). The V end lost 3 bases, the J end lost 12 bases, and 14 bases lay between the germline ends. The CDR3 totals 13 residues.

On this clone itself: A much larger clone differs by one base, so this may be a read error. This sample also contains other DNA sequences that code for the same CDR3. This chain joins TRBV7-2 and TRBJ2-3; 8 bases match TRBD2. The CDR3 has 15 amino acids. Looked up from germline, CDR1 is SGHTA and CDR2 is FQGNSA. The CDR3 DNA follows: TGTGCCAGCAGCTTAGGGGCGGGGGGCACAGATACACAGTATTTT. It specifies CASSLGAGGTDTQYF.

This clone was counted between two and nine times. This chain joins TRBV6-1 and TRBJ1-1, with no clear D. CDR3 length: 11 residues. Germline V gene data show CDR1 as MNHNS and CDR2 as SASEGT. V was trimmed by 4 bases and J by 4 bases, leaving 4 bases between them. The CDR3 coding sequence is TGTGCCAGCAGTGTGAGCACTGAAGCTTTCTTT. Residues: CASSVSTEAFF.

The CDR3 DNA reads TGTGCCAGCAGCCAGCACTTGGGCACCTCCCCCTACGAGCAGTACTTC. Residues: CASSQHLGTSPYEQYF. V usage is TRBV11-2 and J usage is TRBJ2-7; no firm D call. V was pared by 5 bases and J by 2 bases, with 19 bases between. The CDR3 totals 16 residues. The germline CDR1 and CDR2 sequences are SGHAT and FQNNGV. Together with reference TRBV11-2 and TRBJ2-7, the CDR3 gives the full variable domain: EAGVAQSPRYKIIEKRQSVAFWCNPISGHATLYWYQQILGQGPKLLIQFQNNGVVDDSQLPKDRFSAERLKGVDSTLKIQPAKLEDSAVYLCASSQHLGTSPYEQYFGPGTRLTVT.

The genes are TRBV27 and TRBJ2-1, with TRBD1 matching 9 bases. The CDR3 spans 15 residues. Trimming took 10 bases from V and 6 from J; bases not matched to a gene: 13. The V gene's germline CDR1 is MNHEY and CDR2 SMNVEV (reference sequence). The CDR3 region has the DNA TGTGCCACCATAGGGGGGACAGGGTTCGGCAATGAGCAGTTCTTC. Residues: CATIGGTGFGNEQFF.

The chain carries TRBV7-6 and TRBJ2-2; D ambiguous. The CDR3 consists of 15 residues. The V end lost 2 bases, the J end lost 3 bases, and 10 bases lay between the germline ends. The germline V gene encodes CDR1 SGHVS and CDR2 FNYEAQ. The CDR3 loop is CASSLMVADTGELFF. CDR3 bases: TGTGCCAGCAGCTTAATGGTAGCCGACACCGGGGAGCTGTTTTTT.

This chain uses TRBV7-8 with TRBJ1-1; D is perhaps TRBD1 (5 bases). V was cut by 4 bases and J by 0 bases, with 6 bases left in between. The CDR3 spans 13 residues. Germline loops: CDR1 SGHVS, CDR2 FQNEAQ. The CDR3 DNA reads TGTGCCAGCAGCTCGGGGCTGAACACTGAAGCTTTCTTT. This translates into CASSSGLNTEAFF.